The T cell receptor beta chain under discussion was sequenced for a study of blood T cell repertoires in COVID-19. Study details: COVID-19 samples collected from the United States, Italy and Spain covered acute and convalescent phases. PBMCs, B-cell-depleted T cells, or T cells were the source of the cDNA or gDNA that made up the material.

Trimming stripped 8 bases from V and 10 bases from J, with 14 bases between. The germline gives CDR1 ENHRY, CDR2 SYGVKD. The CDR3 loop spans 12 amino acids. Source study methods: Nucleated cell counts were estimated from reference gene primer amplification. Using immunoSEQ multiplex PCR, the repertoire was profiled, and TCRdb retains in-frame clones only, with some absent. That table furnishes V, J and clone size, whereas the DNA furnished D and trimming. There are almost 55,000 clones in the sample; approximately 90% occur only once, and over 25% lies in the top ten. Sequenced material: peripheral blood. The J gene is TRBJ2-2, the V gene TRBV10-3, with D perhaps TRBD2 (5 bases). The sequence was collected from a human donor in a cohort sampled during active COVID-19. CDR3 sequence (DNA): TGTGCCATCGATGAGGGCGGTGCGGAGCTGTTTTTT. Translating gives CAIDEGGAELFF.